These T cell receptor beta chains were read from a single sample in a study of shared clonotypes between healthy human individuals. Sequencing was performed with immunoSEQ multiplex PCR; in TCRdb, only in-frame clones are kept and a portion is missing. The sample shows some 2,500,000 clones, 80% to 95% of them seen only once. The sequenced sample was naive CD4+ T cells from PBMCs. The receptors come from a man aged 18 to 29 in good health. Some clones in this sample may be carry-over from other donors' samples. Both conserved end residues are trimmed from each CDR3. A row's size may be missing; if present it is once, few, many or a size class.

J | V | size | CDR3
TRBJ2-5 | TRBV6-4 | . | ASSESYGTVQETQY
TRBJ1-2 | TRBV20-1 | . | KAGQAYGYT
TRBJ2-3 | TRBV5-1 | . | ASSADIDTQY
TRBJ1-2 | TRBV5-6 | . | ASSGQGRDYGYT
TRBJ2-7 | TRBV7-2 | . | ASSFTGTVTYEQY
TRBJ2-7 | TRBV5-1 | . | ASSLGFTYEQY
TRBJ2-7 | TRBV6-5 | . | ASSYGTARTYEQY
TRBJ2-3 | TRBV2 | . | ASKAETDTQY
TRBJ1-1 | TRBV5-1 | few | ASSSADREAF
TRBJ2-5 | TRBV11-2 | . | ASSFAWETQY
TRBJ1-1 | TRBV6-6 | . | ASKGQTNTEAF
TRBJ2-7 | TRBV29-1 | . | SAKSGRGEEQY
TRBJ2-2 | TRBV11-3 | . | ASSLSGVGELF
TRBJ2-5 | TRBV14 | . | ASSQEWKTQY
TRBJ2-3 | TRBV5-1 | . | ASSLAERADTQY
TRBJ2-7 | TRBV4-3 | . | ASSQDWGQGFDEQY
TRBJ2-1 | TRBV5-4 | . | ASMWGGSPYNEQF
TRBJ2-3 | TRBV25-1 | . | ASSVQLGVDTQY
TRBJ2-2 | TRBV7-9 | . | ASSLSTGELF
TRBJ1-1 | TRBV29-1 | . | SVVYTEAF
TRBJ2-5 | TRBV18 | . | ASSPPSRSQETQY
TRBJ2-7 | TRBV5-1 | . | ASSLVPRAGISSYEQY
TRBJ1-1 | TRBV28 | . | ASRQQGAWEAF
TRBJ1-1 | TRBV5-1 | . | ASSKGQRGAEAF
TRBJ2-1 | TRBV5-5 | . | ASSSDRLYNEQF
TRBJ1-4 | TRBV2 | . | ASSEDRVWDEKLF
TRBJ1-2 | TRBV5-1 | . | ASSYGTEGYT
TRBJ1-1 | TRBV27 | few | ASKQGYTTEAF
TRBJ2-1 | TRBV6-1 | . | ASSVLGGLVYNEQF
TRBJ2-2 | TRBV5-4 | . | ASSLGGSPGELF
TRBJ2-5 | TRBV11-1 | . | ASSFKSRGQETQY
TRBJ2-3 | TRBV18 | . | ASSPGLAVTDTQY
TRBJ2-7 | TRBV6-5 | once | ASSYDRYYEQY
TRBJ2-7 | TRBV7-9 | . | ASSLALSRFSYEQY
TRBJ2-7 | TRBV6-5 | . | ASSYDRTAYEQY
TRBJ1-5 | TRBV7-3 | . | ASSSPAPLSQPQH
TRBJ2-1 | TRBV5-1 | . | ASSLAGGYSYNEQF
TRBJ1-2 | TRBV28 | . | ASSFPPGPHNYGYT
TRBJ2-2 | TRBV7-7 | . | ASSLLAGGPVTGELF
TRBJ1-5 | TRBV28 | . | ASSLNPGRPLYSNQPQH
TRBJ2-7 | TRBV7-9 | . | ASSHPGQFSEQY
TRBJ1-1 | TRBV7-8 | . | ASSLARANTEAF
TRBJ1-2 | TRBV7-9 | . | ASNAGSGVFGYT
TRBJ1-2 | TRBV28 | . | ASSLFGINYGYT
TRBJ2-1 | TRBV6-1 | . | ASSEAWYEQF
TRBJ2-3 | TRBV20-1 | . | SAADGDTQY
TRBJ2-1 | TRBV20-1 | . | SGNNYNEQF
. | TRBV25-1 | . | ATTKAGAGVDEQY
TRBJ1-5 | TRBV7-2 | . | ASSLVDRGQPQH
TRBJ2-1 | TRBV5-1 | . | ASSPFQGSGNNEQF
TRBJ2-3 | TRBV29-1 | . | SVETGDTDTQY
TRBJ1-2 | TRBV6-5 | . | ASSRGQPRDYGYT